The present entry profiles one T cell receptor (beta chain) with its context. The read stops 3 residues short of the end of the CDR3; the missing end is completed from the germline J gene. Profiling relied on immunoSEQ multiplex PCR, and the TCRdb table lists in-frame clones only, not all of them. The sample's table shows 48,000 or so clones. The data stem from a study of Tregs in tolerant kidney transplant recipients. V was cut by 3 bases and J by 3 bases, with 12 bases left in between. Germline CDR1 MNHNS, CDR2 SASEGT. The CDR3 has 15 residues. The receptor was derived from a human donor who received a combined kidney and bone marrow transplant. The sequencing used CD4+ T cells from blood, collected before the transplant. This sequence joins TRBV6-1 and TRBJ2-4; perhaps TRBD2 as D (6 bases). CDR3 sequence: CASSDAGYGKNIQYF. Partial CDR3 DNA: TGTGCCAGCAGTGACGCGGGGTATGGCAAAAACATT.